One T cell receptor (beta chain) is described in this entry. This record comes from a study of shared clonotypes between healthy human individuals. Libraries were prepared by immunoSEQ multiplex PCR; TCRdb keeps only in-frame clonotypes and omits some of them. The sample gives some 550,000 clones, almost 97% of which show up once; roughly 0.055% is in the top ten. V was pared by 3 bases and J by 2 bases, with 11 bases between. The CDR3 contains 14 residues. Germline-derived CDR1 and CDR2 are MNHEY and SVGAGI. This receptor was identified in a woman aged 25-40 years in good health. Sequenced: naive CD4+ T cells sorted from blood. The subset was: CD45RA+ positively selected. The chain has TRBV6-5 and TRBJ2-7; D possibly corresponds to TRBD2 (7 bases). The CDR3 sequence: CASSYVGGAYEQYF. The CDR3 DNA sequence: TGTGCCAGCAGTTATGTAGGGGGGGCCTACGAGCAGTACTTC.